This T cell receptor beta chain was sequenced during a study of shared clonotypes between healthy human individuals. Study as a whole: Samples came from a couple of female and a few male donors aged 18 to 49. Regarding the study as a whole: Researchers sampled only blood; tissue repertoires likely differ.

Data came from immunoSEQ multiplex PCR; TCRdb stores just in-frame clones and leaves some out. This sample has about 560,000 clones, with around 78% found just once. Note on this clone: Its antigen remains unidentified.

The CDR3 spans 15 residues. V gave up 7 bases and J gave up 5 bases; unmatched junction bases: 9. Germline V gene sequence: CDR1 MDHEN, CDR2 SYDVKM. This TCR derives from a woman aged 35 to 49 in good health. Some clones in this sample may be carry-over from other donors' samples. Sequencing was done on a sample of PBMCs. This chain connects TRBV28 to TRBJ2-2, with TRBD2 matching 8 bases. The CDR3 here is CASINGRAGTGELFF. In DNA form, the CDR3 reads TGTGCCAGCATAAACGGGAGGGCCGGGACCGGGGAGCTGTTTTTT.